These 5 T cell receptor beta chains came from one sample sequenced in a study of CD8+ T cells in alopecia areata. RNA, once extracted, was reverse transcribed into cDNA for use as the sequencing template. Assay used: immunoSEQ multiplex PCR; TCRdb lists only in-frame clones, some missing. Of 55,000 to 75,000 clones in the sample, about 44% were seen once. Material: CD8+ T cells sorted from blood, obtained at week 0. These receptors were collected from a human donor with alopecia areata.

The chain links TRBV30 to TRBJ2-1, with 12 bases matching TRBD1. The V gene end was trimmed by 5 bases and the J gene end by 7 bases; junction bases not matched to a gene: 6. The germline CDR1 and CDR2 sequences are GTSNPN and SVGIG (reference sequence). The CDR3 contains 14 residues. CDR3 amino acids: CAWGTGGAGNEQFF. The CDR3 DNA is TGTGCCTGGGGGACAGGGGGCGCTGGTAATGAGCAGTTCTTC.

This clone was observed a handful of times. This chain uses TRBV5-6 with TRBJ2-1; 9 nucleotides agree with TRBD2. The ends lost 4 bases at V and 10 bases at J; junction bases unmatched: 12. The germline CDR1 and CDR2 sequences are SGHDT and YYEEEE. The CDR3 spans 15 residues. The CDR3 sequence is CASSPPSAGGNEQFF. The CDR3 DNA follows: TGTGCCAGCAGCCCGCCCTCAGCGGGAGGAAACGAGCAGTTCTTC.

V gene TRBV27 combines with J gene TRBJ2-3; 9 bases fit TRBD1. Per germline, CDR1 MNHEY and CDR2 SMNVEV (reference sequence). J gave up 5 bases and V 5 bases, and 5 bases lay outside the gene matches. CDR3 length: 14 amino acids. The CDR3 here is CASSNTDRGDTQYF. CDR3 in DNA: TGTGCCAGCAGTAACACGGACAGGGGAGATACGCAGTATTTT.

V usage is TRBV29-1 and J usage is TRBJ2-7; unclear D gene. CDR1 and CDR2 from the germline V gene are SQVTM and ANQGSEA. Trimming cost V 2 bases and J 9 bases, with 11 bases left between them. This CDR3 has 11 residues. The chain's CDR3 is CSVEYPPGQYF. Written as DNA, the CDR3 is TGCAGCGTTGAATACCCTCCCGGGCAGTACTTC.

The chain uses TRBV28 and TRBJ2-5, with D possibly being TRBD1 or TRBD2 (5 bases each). Germline V gene sequence: CDR1 MDHEN, CDR2 SYDVKM. The CDR3 covers 17 residues. V was clipped by 6 bases and J by 0 bases, with 20 bases between them. CDR3 amino acids: CASSHPESEGYQETQYF. The CDR3 DNA is TGTGCCAGCAGCCATCCTGAGTCAGAGGGGTACCAAGAGACCCAGTACTTC.